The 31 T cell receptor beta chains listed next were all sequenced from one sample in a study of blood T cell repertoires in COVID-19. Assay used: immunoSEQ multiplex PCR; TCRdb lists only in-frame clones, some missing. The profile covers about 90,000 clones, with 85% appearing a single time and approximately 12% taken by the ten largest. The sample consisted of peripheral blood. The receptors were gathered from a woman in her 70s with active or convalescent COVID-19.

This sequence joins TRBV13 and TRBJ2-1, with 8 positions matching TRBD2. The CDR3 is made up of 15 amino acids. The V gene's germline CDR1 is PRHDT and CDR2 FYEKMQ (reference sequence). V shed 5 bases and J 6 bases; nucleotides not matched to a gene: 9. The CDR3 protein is CASSPGWRGVNEQFF. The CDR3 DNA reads TGTGCCAGCAGCCCTGGCTGGCGGGGGGTCAATGAGCAGTTCTTC. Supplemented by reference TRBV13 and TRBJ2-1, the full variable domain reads AAGVIQSPRHLIKEKRETATLKCYPIPRHDTVYWYQQGPGQDPQFLISFYEKMQSDKGSIPDRFSAQQFSDYHSELNMSSLELGDSALYFCASSPGWRGVNEQFFGPGTRLTVL.

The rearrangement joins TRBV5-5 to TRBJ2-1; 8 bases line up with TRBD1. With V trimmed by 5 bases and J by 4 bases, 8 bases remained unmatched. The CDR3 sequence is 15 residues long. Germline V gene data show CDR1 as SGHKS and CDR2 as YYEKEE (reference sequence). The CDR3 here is CASSRQGTPYNEQFF. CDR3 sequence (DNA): TGTGCCAGCAGTAGACAGGGGACACCTTACAATGAGCAGTTCTTC.

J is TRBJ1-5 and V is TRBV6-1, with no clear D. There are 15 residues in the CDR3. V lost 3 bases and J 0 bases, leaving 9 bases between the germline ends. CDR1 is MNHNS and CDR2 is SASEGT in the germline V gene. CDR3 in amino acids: CASSDRGNSNQPQHF. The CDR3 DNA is TGTGCCAGCAGTGATAGAGGAAATAGCAATCAGCCCCAGCATTTT.

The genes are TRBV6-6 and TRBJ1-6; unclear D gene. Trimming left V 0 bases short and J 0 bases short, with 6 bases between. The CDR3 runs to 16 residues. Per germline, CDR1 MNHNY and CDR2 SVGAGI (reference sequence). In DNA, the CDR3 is TGTGCCAGCAGTTACTCTGTGAGCTCCTATAATTCACCCCTCCACTTT. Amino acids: CASSYSVSSYNSPLHF.

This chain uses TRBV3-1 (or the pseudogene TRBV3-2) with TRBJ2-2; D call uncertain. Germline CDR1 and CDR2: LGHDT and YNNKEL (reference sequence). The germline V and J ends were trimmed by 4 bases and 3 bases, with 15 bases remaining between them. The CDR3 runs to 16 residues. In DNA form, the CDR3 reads TGTGCCAGCAGCCCCTCCCATACAGATTACACCGGGGAGCTGTTTTTT. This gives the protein CASSPSHTDYTGELFF.

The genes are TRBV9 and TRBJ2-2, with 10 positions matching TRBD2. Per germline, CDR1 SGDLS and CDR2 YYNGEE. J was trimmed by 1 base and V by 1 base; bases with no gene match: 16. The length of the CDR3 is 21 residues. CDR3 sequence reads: CASSVSPPQRGGLLNTGELFF. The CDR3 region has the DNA TGTGCCAGCAGCGTAAGTCCCCCCCAGCGGGGGGGCCTTCTGAACACCGGGGAGCTGTTTTTT.

CDR3 sequence: CASSERGTEAFF. For the CDR3, the DNA is TGTGCCAGCAGTGAAAGAGGGACTGAAGCTTTCTTT. This sequence joins TRBV6-1 and TRBJ1-1, with D unclear. CDR1 and CDR2 (germline): MNHNS, SASEGT. This CDR3 is built from 12 residues. Trimming stripped 2 bases from V and 5 bases from J, with 6 bases between.

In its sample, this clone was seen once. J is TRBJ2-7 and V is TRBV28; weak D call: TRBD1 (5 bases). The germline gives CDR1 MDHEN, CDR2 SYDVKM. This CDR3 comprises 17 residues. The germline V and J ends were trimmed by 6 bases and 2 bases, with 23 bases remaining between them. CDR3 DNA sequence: TGTGCCAGCAGCAGAATTCCTCAGGGCCCTGGACCCTACGAGCAGTACTTC. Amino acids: CASSRIPQGPGPYEQYF.

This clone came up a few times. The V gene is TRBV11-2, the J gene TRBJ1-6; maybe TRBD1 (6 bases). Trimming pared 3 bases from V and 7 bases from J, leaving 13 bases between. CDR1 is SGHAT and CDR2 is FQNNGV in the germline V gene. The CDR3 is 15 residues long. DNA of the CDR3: TGTGCCAGCAGCTTCGCGGCAGGGGACAATTCACCCCTCCACTTT. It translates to CASSFAAGDNSPLHF.

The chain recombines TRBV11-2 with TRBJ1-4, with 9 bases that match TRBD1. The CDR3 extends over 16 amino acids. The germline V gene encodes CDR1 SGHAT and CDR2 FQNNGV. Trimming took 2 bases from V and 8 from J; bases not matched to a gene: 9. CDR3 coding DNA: TGTGCCAGCAGCTTACGGGCCGGGACAGGGCCGGAAAAACTGTTTTTT. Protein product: CASSLRAGTGPEKLFF.

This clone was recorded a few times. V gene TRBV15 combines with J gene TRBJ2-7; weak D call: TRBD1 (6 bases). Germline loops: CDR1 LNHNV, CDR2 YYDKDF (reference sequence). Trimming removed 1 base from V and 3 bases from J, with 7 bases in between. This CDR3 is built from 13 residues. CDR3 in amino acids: CATSRGQVYEQYF. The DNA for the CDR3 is TGTGCCACCAGCAGAGGACAGGTCTACGAGCAGTACTTC.

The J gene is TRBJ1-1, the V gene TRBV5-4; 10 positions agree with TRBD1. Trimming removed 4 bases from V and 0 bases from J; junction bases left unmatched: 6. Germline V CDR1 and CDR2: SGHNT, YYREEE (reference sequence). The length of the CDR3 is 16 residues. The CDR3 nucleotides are TGTGCCAGCAGCGCGACAGGGGGCGTAATGAACACTGAAGCTTTCTTT. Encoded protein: CASSATGGVMNTEAFF.

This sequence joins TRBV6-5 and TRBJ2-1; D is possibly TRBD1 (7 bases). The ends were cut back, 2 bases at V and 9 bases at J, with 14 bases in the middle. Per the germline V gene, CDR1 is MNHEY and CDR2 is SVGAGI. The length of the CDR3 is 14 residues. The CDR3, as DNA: TGTGCCAGCAGTTACGGGCAGGGGGGAAGTGAGCAGTTCTTC. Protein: CASSYGQGGSEQFF.

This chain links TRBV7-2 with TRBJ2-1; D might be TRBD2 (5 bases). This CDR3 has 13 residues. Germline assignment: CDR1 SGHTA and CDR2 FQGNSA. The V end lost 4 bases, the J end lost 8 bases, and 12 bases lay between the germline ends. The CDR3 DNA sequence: TGTGCCAGCAGCTACCGCCCCGGGGATGAGCAGTTCTTC. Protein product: CASSYRPGDEQFF. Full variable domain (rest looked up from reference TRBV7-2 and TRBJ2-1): GAGVSQSPSNKVTEKGKDVELRCDPISGHTALYWYRQSLGQGLEFLIYFQGNSAPDKSGLPSDRFSAERTGGSVSTLTIQRTQQEDSAVYLCASSYRPGDEQFFGPGTRLTVL.

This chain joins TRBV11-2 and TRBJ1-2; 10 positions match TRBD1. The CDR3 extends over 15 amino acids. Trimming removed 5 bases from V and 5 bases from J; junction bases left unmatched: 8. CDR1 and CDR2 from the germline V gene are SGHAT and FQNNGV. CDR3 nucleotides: TGTGCCAGCAGCGGGGACAGGGGTATTTTGTATGGCTACACCTTC. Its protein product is CASSGDRGILYGYTF.

The CDR3 region is CASSLDRAGANVLTF. The CDR3 coding sequence is TGTGCCAGCAGTTTAGACAGAGCCGGGGCCAACGTCCTGACTTTC. The chain recombines TRBV27 with TRBJ2-6; possibly TRBD1 for D (5 bases). V lost 2 bases to trimming and J lost 4 bases, with 9 bases between them. The CDR3 runs 15 residues. CDR1 is MNHEY and CDR2 is SMNVEV in the germline V gene (reference sequence).

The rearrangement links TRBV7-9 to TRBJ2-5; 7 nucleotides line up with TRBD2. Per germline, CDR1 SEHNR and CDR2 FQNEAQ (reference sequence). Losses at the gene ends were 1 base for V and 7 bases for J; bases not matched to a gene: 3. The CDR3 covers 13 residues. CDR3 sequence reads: CASSLGQRGTQYF. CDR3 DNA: TGTGCCAGCAGCTTAGGACAGCGGGGGACCCAGTACTTC.

The CDR3 bases are TGTGCCAGCAGCCTTAGGGCAGGGCAGGGGGTAGACTATGGCTACACCTTC. It specifies CASSLRAGQGVDYGYTF. V and J are TRBV4-2 and TRBJ1-2; the match to TRBD1 covers 7 bases. V gave up 4 bases and J gave up 3 bases; unmatched junction bases: 14. The CDR3 totals 17 residues. Germline V gene data show CDR1 as LGHNA and CDR2 as YNFKEQ.

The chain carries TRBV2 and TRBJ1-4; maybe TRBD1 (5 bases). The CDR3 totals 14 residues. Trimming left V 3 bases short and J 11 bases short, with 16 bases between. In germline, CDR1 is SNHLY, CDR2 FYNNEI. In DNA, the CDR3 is TGTGCCAGCAGTGAGACGAGAACAAAGGGGAAACTGTTTTTT. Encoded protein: CASSETRTKGKLFF.

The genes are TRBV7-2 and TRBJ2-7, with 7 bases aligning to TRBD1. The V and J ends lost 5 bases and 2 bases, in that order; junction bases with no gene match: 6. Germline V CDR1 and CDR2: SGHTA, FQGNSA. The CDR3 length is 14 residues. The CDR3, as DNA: TGTGCCAGCAGCACAGGGACAGAACCCTACGAGCAGTACTTC. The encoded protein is CASSTGTEPYEQYF.

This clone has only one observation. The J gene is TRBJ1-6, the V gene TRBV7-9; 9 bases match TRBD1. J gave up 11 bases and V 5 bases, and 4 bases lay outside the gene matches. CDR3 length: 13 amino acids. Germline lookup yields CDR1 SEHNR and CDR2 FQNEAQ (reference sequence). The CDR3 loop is CASSDRGITPLHF. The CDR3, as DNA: TGTGCCAGCAGCGACAGGGGGATCACACCCCTCCACTTT.

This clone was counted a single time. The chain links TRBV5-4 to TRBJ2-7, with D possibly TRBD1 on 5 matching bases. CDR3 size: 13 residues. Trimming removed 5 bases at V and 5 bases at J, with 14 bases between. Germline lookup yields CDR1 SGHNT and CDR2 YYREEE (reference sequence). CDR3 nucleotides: TGTGCCAGCAGTACCCAGGGTAGCAACGAGCAGTACTTC. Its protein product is CASSTQGSNEQYF.

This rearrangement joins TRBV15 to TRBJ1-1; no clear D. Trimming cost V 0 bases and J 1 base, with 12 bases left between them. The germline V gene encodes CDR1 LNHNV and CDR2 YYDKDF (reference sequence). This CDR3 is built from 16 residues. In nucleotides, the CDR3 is TGTGCCACCAGCAGAGAATTAATGGGAGGGAACACTGAAGCTTTCTTT. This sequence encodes CATSRELMGGNTEAFF.

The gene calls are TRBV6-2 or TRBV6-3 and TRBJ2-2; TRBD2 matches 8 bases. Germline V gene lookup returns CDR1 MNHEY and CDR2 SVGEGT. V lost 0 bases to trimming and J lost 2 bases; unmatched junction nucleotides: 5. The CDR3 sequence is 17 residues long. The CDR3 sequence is CASSYSRTSSNTGELFF. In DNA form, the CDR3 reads TGTGCCAGCAGTTACTCTCGGACTAGCTCTAACACCGGGGAGCTGTTTTTT.

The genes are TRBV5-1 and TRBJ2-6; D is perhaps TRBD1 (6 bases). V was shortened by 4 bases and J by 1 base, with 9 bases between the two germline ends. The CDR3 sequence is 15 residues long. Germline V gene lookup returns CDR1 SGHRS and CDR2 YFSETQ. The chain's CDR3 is CASSGTGSGANVLTF. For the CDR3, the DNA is TGCGCCAGCAGCGGAACAGGGTCTGGGGCCAACGTCCTGACTTTC.

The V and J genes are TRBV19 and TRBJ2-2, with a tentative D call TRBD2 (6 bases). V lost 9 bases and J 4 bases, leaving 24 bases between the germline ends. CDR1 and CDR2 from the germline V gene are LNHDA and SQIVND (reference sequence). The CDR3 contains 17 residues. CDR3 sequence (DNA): TGTGCCAGCAATAACCTTCCCGGAGGGTTGTTCACCGGGGAGCTGTTTTTT. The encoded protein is CASNNLPGGLFTGELFF.

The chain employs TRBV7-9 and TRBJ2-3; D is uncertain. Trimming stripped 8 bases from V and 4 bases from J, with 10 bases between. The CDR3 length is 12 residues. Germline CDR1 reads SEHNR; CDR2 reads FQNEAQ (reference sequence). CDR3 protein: CASVSPPDTQYF. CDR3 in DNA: TGTGCCAGCGTATCCCCCCCAGATACGCAGTATTTT.

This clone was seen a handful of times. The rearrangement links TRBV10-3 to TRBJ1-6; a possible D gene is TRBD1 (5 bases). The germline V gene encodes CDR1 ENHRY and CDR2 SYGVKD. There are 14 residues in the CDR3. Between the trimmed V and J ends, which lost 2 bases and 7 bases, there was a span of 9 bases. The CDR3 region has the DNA TGTGCCATCAGTGAGGACAGTACAAATTCACCCCTCCACTTT. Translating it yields CAISEDSTNSPLHF.

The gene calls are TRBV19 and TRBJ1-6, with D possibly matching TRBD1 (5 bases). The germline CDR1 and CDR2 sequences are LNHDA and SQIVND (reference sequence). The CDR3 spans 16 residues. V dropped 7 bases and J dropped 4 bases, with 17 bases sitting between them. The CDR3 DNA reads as TGTGCCAGTAAGGACGGGCAGGGAGGATATAATTCACCCCTCCACTTT. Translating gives CASKDGQGGYNSPLHF.

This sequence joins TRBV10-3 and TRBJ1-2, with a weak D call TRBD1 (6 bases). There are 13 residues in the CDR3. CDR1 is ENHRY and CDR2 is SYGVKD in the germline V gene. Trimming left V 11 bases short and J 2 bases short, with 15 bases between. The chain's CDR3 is CASKGQGNYGYTF. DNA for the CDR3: TGTGCCTCAAAGGGCCAGGGGAACTATGGCTACACCTTC.

CDR3 in amino acids: CASRPGTRGNQPQHF. The CDR3 nucleotides are TGTGCCAGCAGGCCGGGTACTAGGGGCAATCAGCCCCAGCATTTT. The chain is built from TRBV28 and TRBJ1-5; D uncertain. V was clipped by 6 bases and J by 2 bases, with 14 bases between them. This CDR3 region has 15 residues. Germline CDR1 reads MDHEN; CDR2 reads SYDVKM.